What follows describes a single T cell receptor beta chain. Its antigen is unknown. No much larger clone is present one base from it, and per-base qualities are unavailable. The source of the sample is a study of T cells in localized non-small cell lung cancer (dated by TCRdb to about 2020). Notes on the research overall: The study analyzed T cell repertoires of over 200 early-stage NSCLC patients, comparing tumors and uninvolved tumor-adjacent lungs. The cohort comprised some 220 treatment-naïve NSCLC patients with resected, localized lung tumors. The mean age of the NSCLC patients was around 67 years, with 130 or so men and 110 or so women.

The paper as a whole reports these results and caveats: A median of roughly 58 of the top 100 tumor clones were detected in paired uninvolved adjacent lung, and 28 of these tumor clones were also found among the top 100 clones of the paired uninvolved adjacent lung. Since the design was exploratory, TCR variables were selected using unadjusted p-values with no false-discovery rate correction. Because multi-region tumor sequencing was not performed, intratumor heterogeneity could not be ruled out. Higher T cell density in blood was associated with longer overall survival, whereas higher clonality in adjacent lung was associated with shorter survival. Uninvolved tumor-adjacent lung showed the highest T cell clonality, higher than tumor, which suggests more focused antigenic responses in the uninvolved tumor-adjacent lung.

Its CDR3 holds 14 amino acids, cysteine through phenylalanine. Left in the record is the CDR3 DNA by itself, 42 bases read in frame from the first base. Sequences SEHNR (CDR1) and FQNEAQ (CDR2) are obtained from the germline V gene (reference sequence). Deletion took 2 bases off V and 10 bases off J, with a span of 12 bases between the germline ends. At diagnosis, tumor, uninvolved tumor-adjacent lung and peripheral blood were collected and then preserved as a mix of FFPE and fresh-frozen material. For TCR repertoire profiling, blood samples were analyzed in the form of peripheral blood mononuclear cells. TCR beta CDR3 regions were sequenced from DNA using the immunoSEQ Assay. The original methods were these. To compute T cell density, TCR beta template counts were normalized to usable DNA, which was estimated by amplifying housekeeping genes. Richness was estimated using the preseqR package, with extrapolation to 400,000 templates for PBMC samples and to 120,000 templates for tissue samples. Clonality was defined by subtracting Pielou's evenness from one. To identify tissue-enriched TCRs, differential abundance testing was run on productive amino-acid clonotypes with a minimum total count of 5 and an alpha of 0.1. Repertoire overlap between compartments was quantified with the Jaccard Index and Morisita Overlap Index. GLIPH grouped TCR beta CDR3s together with public tetramer-defined viral CDR3s, and a viral motif had to include at least three viral sequences and also show V-gene enrichment. This immuneACCESS table, as held by TCRdb, lists in-frame sequences with V and J called but not all clones. Of the missing ones, under half trace to an unresolved V gene in checked studies; the others have no known cause. V and J calls plus clone size are reproduced from that table; the DNA served to infer D and trimming. Present in this sample are 35,000 to 40,000 clones, around 88% of which were seen just once. The ten most abundant clones make up about 6% of the sample.

The source was peripheral blood, collected before any cancer treatment. Recombination joined TRBV7-9 with TRBJ1-6, with no confident D gene call. The TCR originated in a man between 35 and 75 years old with stage I lung adenocarcinoma. The CDR3 region: CASSLNSPESPLHF. The DNA is TGTGCCAGCAGCTTAAACTCGCCGGAATCACCCCTCCACTTT.